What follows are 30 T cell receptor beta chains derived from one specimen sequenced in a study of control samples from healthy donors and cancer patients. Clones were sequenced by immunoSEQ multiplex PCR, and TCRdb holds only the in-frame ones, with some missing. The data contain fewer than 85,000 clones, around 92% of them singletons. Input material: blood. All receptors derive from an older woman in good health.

CDR3 protein: CASSFAGEGYEQYF. CDR3 nucleotide sequence: TGTGCCAGCAGCTTCGCGGGAGAGGGGTACGAGCAGTACTTC. This rearrangement joins TRBV7-2 to TRBJ2-7; 7 bases are shared with TRBD2. The V gene's germline CDR1 is SGHTA and CDR2 FQGNSA. This CDR3 region has 14 residues. J lost 4 bases, V lost 3 bases, and 6 bases had no gene match.

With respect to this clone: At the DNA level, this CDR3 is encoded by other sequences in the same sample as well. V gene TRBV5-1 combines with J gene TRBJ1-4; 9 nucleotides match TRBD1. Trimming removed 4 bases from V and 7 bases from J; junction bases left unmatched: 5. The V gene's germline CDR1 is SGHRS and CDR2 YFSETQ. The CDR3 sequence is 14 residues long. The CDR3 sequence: CASSAGQGSEKLFF. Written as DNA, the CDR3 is TGCGCCAGCAGCGCTGGACAGGGGTCTGAAAAACTGTTTTTT.

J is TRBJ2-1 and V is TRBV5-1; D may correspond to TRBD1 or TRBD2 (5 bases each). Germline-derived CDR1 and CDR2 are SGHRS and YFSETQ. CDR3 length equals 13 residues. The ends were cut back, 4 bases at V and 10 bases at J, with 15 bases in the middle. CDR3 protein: CASSLRGWGEQFF. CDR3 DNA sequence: TGCGCCAGCAGCCTTCGGGGATGGGGCGAGCAGTTCTTC.

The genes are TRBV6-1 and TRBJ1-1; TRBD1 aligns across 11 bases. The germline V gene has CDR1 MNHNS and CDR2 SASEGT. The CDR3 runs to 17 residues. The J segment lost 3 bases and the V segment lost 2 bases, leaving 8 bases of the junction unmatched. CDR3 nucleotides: TGTGCCAGCAGTGAATTACTCGGGACAGGGGGGGACACTGAAGCTTTCTTT. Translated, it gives CASSELLGTGGDTEAFF.

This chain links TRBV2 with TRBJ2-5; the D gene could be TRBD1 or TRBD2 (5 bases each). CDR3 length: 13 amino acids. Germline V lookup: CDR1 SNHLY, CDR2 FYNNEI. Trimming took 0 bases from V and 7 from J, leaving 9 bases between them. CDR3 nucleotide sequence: TGTGCCAGCAGTGAAGCGGTTGGGGGGACCCAGTACTTC. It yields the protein CASSEAVGGTQYF.

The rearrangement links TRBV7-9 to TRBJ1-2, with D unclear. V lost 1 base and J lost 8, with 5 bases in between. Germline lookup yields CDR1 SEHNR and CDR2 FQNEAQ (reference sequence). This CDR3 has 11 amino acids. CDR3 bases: TGTGCCAGCAGCTTAGTTAAGGGCTACACCTTC. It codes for CASSLVKGYTF.

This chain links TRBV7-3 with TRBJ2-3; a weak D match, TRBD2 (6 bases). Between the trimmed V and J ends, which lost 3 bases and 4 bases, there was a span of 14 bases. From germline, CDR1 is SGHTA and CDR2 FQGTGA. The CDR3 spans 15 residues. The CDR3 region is CASSLAGRGPDTQYF. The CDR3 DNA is TGTGCCAGCAGCTTGGCGGGAAGGGGTCCAGATACGCAGTATTTT.

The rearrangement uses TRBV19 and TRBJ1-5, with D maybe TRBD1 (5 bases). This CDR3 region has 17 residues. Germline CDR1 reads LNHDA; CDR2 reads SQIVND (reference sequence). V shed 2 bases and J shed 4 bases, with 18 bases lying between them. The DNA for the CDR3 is TGTGCCAGTAGTATATCTCAAATCGACAGCTCTAATCAGCCCCAGCATTTT. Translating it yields CASSISQIDSSNQPQHF.

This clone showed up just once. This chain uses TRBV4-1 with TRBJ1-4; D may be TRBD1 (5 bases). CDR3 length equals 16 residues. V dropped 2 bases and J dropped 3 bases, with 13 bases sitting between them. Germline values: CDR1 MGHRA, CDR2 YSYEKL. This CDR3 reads CASSQWPGVANEKLFF. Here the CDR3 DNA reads TGCGCCAGCAGCCAATGGCCGGGGGTGGCTAATGAAAAACTGTTTTTT.

This CDR3 reads CASSVDYYNEQFF. CDR3 nucleotides: TGTGCCAGCAGCGTGGACTATTACAATGAGCAGTTCTTC. The J gene is TRBJ2-1, the V gene TRBV11-3; TRBD2 is a possible D gene (6 bases). V gave up 5 bases and J gave up 4 bases, with 9 bases separating them. Germline CDR1 and CDR2: SGHNT and YENEEA. The CDR3 loop spans 13 amino acids.

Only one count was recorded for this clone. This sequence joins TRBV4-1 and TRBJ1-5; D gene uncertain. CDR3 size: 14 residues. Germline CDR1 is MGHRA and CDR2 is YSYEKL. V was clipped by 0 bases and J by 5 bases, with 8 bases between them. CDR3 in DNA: TGCGCCAGCAGCCAAGATTTAGGGTATCAGCCCCAGCATTTT. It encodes CASSQDLGYQPQHF.

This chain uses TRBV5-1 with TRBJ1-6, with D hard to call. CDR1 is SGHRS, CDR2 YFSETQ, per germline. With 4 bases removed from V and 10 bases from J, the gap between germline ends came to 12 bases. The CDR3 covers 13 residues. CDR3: CASSPVDSSPLHF. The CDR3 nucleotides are TGCGCCAGCAGCCCGGTGGATTCCTCACCCCTCCACTTT.

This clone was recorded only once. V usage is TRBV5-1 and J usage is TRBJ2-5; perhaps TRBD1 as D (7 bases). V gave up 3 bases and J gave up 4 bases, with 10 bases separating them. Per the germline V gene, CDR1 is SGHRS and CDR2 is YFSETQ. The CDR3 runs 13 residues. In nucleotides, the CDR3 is TGCGCCAGCAGCTCCCAGGGGGGAGAGACCCAGTACTTC. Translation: CASSSQGGETQYF.

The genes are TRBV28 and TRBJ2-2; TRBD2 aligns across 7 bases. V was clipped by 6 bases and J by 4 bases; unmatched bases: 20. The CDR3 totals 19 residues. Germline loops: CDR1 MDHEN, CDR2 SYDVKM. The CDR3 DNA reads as TGTGCCAGCAGCGTCGATCTGGTCCGGCGGGAGTCATGCACCGGGGAGCTGTTTTTT. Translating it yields CASSVDLVRRESCTGELFF.

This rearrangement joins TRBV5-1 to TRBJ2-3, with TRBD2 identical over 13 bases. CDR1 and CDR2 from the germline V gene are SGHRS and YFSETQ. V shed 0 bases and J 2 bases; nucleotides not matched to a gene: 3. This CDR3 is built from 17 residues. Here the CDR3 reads CASSLGLAGGPTDTQYF. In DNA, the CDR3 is TGCGCCAGCAGCTTGGGACTAGCGGGAGGCCCCACAGATACGCAGTATTTT.

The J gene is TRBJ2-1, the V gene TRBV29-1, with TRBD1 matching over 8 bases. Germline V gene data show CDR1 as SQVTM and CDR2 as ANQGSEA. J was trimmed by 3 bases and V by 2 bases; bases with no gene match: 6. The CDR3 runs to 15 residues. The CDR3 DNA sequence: TGCAGCGTTGAACCTGGACAGGGAGACTACAATGAGCAGTTCTTC. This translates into CSVEPGQGDYNEQFF.

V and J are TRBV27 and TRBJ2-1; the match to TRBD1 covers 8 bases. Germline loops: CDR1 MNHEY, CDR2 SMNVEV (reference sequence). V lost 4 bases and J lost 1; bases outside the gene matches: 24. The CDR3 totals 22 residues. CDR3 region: CASSSSLIGTGIPKRSYNEQFF. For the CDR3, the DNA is TGTGCCAGCAGTTCATCCCTGATAGGGACAGGAATTCCTAAGAGGTCCTACAATGAGCAGTTCTTC.

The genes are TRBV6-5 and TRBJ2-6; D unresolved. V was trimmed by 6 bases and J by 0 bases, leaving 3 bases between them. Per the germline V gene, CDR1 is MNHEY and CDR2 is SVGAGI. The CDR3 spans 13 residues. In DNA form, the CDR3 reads TGTGCCAGCAGCCTCTCTGGGGCCAACGTCCTGACTTTC. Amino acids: CASSLSGANVLTF.

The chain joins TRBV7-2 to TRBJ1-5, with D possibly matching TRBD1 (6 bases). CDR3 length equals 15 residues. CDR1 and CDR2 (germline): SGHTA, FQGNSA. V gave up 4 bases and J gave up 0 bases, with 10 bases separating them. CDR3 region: CASSSRDNSNQPQHF. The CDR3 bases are TGTGCCAGCAGCTCAAGGGACAATAGCAATCAGCCCCAGCATTTT.

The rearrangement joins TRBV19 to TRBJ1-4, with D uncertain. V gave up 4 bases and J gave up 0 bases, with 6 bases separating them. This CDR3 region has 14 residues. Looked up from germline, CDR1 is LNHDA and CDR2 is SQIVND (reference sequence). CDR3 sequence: CASSTQATNEKLFF. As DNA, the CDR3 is TGTGCCAGTAGTACCCAGGCAACTAATGAAAAACTGTTTTTT.

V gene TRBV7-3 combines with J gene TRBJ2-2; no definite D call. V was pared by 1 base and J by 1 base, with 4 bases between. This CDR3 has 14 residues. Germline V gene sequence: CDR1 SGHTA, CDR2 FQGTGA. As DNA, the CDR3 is TGTGCCAGCAGCTTAAGACAGAACACCGGGGAGCTGTTTTTT. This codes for CASSLRQNTGELFF.

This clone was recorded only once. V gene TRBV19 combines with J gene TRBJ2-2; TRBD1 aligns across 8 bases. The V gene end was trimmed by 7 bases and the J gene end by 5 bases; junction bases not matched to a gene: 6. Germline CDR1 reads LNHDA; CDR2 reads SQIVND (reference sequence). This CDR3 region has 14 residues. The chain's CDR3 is CASKVRGLTGELFF. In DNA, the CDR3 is TGTGCCAGTAAAGTCAGGGGGCTAACCGGGGAGCTGTTTTTT.

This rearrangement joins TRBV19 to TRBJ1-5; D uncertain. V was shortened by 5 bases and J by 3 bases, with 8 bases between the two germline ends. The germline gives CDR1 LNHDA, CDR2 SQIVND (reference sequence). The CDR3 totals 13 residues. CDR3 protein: CASSLNNNQPQHF. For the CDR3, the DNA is TGTGCCAGTAGTCTTAACAACAATCAGCCCCAGCATTTT. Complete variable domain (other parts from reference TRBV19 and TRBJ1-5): DGGITQSPKYLFRKEGQNVTLSCEQNLNHDAMYWYRQDPGQGLRLIYYSQIVNDFQKGDIAEGYSVSREKKESFPLTVTSAQKNPTAFYLCASSLNNNQPQHFGDGTRLSIL.

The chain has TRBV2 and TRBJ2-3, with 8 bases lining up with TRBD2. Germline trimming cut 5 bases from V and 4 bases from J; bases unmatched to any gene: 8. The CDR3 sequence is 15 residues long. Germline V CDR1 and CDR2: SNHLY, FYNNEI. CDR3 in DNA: TGTGCCAGCAGTTTGAGCGGGAGTGGCCCAGATACGCAGTATTTT. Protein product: CASSLSGSGPDTQYF.

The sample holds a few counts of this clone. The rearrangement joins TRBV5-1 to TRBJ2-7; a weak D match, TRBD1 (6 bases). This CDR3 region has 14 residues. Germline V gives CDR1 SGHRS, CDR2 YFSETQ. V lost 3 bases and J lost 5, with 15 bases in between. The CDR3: CASSSRTDANEQYF. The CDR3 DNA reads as TGCGCCAGCAGCTCGAGGACAGATGCAAACGAGCAGTACTTC.

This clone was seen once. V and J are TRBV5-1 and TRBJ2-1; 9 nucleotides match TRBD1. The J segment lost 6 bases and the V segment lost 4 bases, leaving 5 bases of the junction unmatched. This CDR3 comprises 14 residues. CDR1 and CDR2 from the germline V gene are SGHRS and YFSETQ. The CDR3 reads CASSGTGIGNEQFF. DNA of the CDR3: TGCGCCAGCAGCGGGACAGGGATCGGCAATGAGCAGTTCTTC.

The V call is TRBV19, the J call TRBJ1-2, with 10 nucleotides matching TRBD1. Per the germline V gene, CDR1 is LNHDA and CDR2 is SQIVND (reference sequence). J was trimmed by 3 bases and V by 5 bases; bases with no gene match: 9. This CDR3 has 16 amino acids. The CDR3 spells CASSSGQGGAYYGYTF. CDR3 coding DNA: TGTGCCAGTAGTTCAGGACAGGGGGGCGCCTACTATGGCTACACCTTC.

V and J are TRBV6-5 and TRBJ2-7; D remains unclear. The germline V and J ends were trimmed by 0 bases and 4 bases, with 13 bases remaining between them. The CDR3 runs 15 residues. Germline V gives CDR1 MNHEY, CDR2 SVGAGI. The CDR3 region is CASSYSMGIGYEQYF. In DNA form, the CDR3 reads TGTGCCAGCAGTTACTCGATGGGGATCGGGTACGAGCAGTACTTC.

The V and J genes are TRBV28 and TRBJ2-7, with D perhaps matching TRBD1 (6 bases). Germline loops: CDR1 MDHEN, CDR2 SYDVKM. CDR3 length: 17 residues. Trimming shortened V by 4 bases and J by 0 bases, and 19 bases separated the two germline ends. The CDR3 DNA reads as TGTGCCAGCAGTTCCCCGGGACACGCGAAGTACTCCTACGAGCAGTACTTC. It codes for CASSSPGHAKYSYEQYF. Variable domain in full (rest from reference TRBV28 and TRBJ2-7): DVKVTQSSRYLVKRTGEKVFLECVQDMDHENMFWYRQDPGLGLRLIYFSYDVKMKEKGDIPEGYSVSREKKERFSLILESASTNQTSMYLCASSSPGHAKYSYEQYFGPGTRLTVT.

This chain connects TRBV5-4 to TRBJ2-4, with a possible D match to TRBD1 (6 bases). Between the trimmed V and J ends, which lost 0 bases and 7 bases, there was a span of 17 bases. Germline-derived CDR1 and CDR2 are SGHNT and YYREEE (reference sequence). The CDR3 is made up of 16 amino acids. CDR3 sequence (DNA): TGTGCCAGCAGCTTGGCCAGGGGCGCGGTAGCTAACATTCAGTACTTC. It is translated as CASSLARGAVANIQYF.